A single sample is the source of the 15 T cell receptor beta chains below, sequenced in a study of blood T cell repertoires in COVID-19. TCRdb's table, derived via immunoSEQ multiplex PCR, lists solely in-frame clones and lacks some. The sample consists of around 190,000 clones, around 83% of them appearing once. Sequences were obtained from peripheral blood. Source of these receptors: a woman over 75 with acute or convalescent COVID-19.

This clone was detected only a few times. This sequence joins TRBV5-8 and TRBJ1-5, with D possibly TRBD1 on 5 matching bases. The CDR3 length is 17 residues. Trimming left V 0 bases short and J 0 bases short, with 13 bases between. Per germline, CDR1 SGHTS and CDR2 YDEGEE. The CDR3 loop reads CASSLVLGGDSNQPQHF. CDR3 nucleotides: TGTGCCAGCAGCTTGGTATTAGGAGGGGATAGCAATCAGCCCCAGCATTTT.

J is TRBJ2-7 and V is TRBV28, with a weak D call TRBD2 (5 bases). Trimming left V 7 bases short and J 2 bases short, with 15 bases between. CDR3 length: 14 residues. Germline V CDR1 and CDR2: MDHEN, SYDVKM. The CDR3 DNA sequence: TGTGCCAGCACCCGAGGACTGGTACCCTACGAGCAGTACTTC. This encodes CASTRGLVPYEQYF.

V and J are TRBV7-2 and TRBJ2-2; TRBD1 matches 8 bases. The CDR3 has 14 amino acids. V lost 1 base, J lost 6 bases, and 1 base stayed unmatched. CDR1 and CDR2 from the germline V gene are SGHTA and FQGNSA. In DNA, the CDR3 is TGTGCCAGCAGCTTAGGGACAGGGTCCGGGGAGCTGTTTTTT. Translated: CASSLGTGSGELFF.

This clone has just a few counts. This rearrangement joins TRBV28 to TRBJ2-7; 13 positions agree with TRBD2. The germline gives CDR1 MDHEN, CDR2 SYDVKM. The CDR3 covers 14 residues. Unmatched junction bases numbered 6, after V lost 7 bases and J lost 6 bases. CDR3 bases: TGTGCCAGCACACGGACTAGCGGGAGTGCCGAGCAGTACTTC. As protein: CASTRTSGSAEQYF.

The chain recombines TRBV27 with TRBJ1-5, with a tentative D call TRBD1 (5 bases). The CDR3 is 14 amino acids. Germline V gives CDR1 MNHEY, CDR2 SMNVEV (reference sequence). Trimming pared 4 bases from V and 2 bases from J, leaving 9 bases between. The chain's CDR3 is CASSSTVGNQPQHF. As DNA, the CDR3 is TGTGCCAGCAGTTCGACAGTGGGCAATCAGCCCCAGCATTTT.

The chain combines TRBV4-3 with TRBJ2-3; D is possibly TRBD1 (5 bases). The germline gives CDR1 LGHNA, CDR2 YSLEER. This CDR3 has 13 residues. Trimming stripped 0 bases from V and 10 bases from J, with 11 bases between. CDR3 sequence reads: CASSQEGLLAQYF. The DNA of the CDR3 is TGCGCCAGCAGCCAAGAGGGGCTTCTGGCGCAGTATTTT.

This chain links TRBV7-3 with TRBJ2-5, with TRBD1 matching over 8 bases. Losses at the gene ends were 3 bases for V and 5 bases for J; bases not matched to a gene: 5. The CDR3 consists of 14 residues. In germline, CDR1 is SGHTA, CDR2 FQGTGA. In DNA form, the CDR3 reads TGTGCCAGCAGCTTTTCAGGGGGCGCGGAGACCCAGTACTTC. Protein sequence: CASSFSGGAETQYF.

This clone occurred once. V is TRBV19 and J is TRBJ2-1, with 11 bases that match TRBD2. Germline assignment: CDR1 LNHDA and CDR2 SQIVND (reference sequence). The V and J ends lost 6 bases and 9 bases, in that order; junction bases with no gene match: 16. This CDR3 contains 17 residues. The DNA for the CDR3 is TGTGCCAGTAGCGGTATAGCGGGAGGGTACCCGATAACTGAGCAGTTCTTC. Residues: CASSGIAGGYPITEQFF.

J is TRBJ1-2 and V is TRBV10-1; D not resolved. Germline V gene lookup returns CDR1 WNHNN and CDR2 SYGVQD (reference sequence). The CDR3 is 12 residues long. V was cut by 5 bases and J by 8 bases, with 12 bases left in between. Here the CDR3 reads CASSSQVRGYTF. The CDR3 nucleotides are TGCGCCAGCAGTAGCCAGGTTCGGGGCTACACCTTC.

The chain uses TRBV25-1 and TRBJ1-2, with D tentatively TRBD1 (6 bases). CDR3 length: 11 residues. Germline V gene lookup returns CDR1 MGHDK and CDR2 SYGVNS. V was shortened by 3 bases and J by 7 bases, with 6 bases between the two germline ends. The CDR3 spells CASSEGAGYTF. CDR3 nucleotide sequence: TGTGCCAGCAGTGAGGGGGCTGGCTACACCTTC.

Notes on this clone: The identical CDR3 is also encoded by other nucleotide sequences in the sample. CDR3 in amino acids: CASSPVGGTEAFF. CDR3 DNA sequence: TGTGCCAGCTCACCCGTTGGGGGGACTGAAGCTTTCTTT. The V and J genes are TRBV18 and TRBJ1-1; D perhaps matches TRBD1 (5 bases). Per the germline V gene, CDR1 is KGHSH and CDR2 is LQKENI. This CDR3 is built from 13 residues. Trimming took off 3 bases at V and 5 bases at J, with 10 bases between the two ends.

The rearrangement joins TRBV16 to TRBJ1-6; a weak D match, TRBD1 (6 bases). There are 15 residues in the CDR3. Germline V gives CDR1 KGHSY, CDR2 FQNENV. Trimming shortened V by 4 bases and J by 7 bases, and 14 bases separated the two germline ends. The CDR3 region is CASSPTDRPNSPLHF. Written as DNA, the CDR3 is TGTGCCAGCAGCCCCACAGACAGGCCAAATTCACCCCTCCACTTT.

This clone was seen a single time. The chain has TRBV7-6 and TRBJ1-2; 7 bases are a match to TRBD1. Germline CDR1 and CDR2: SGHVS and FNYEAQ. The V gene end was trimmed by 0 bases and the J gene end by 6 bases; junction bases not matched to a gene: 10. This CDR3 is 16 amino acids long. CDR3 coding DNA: TGTGCCAGCAGCTTAGCGCCCTGGACAGGCCGGAATGGCTACACCTTC. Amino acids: CASSLAPWTGRNGYTF.

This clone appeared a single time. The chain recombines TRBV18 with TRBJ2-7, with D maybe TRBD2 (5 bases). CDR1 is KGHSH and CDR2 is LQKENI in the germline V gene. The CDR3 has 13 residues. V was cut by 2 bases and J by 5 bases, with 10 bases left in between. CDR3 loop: CASSPMGANEQYF. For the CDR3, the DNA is TGTGCCAGCTCACCAATGGGAGCTAACGAGCAGTACTTC.

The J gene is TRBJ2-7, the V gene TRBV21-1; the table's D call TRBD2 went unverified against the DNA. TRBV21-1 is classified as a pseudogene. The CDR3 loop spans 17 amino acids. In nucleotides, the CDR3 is TGTGCCAGCAGCAAAGGTCGTACGGGAGGGCTTTCCTACGAGCAGTACTTC. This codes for CASSKGRTGGLSYEQYF.